This T cell receptor beta chain was sequenced for a study of T cells after yellow fever vaccination. Turning to this clonotype: Its antigen is undetermined.

TCRdb recomputed calls from the 5' RACE reads with MiXCR, one row per CDR3 protein. The sample shows about 580,000 distinct CDR3 sequences, about a sixth of them seen only once. Study-wide findings and caveats: Clonotypes found in both CD4 and CD8 compartments made up a small share.

Germline V gives CDR1 KGHSH, CDR2 LQKENI. With 8 bases removed from V and 7 bases from J, the gap between germline ends came to 21 bases. CDR3 size: 16 residues. This TCR came from a man aged 18 to 30 who received the YFV17D yellow fever vaccine. This sequence joins TRBV18 and TRBJ1-6, with D unclear. The sample was PBMCs, taken roughly 5 days after the first yellow fever vaccination. The CDR3 DNA sequence: TGTGCCAGCCGCTCCCCCGGGTCACCTGGGAATTCACCCCTCCACTTT. This translates into CASRSPGSPGNSPLHF.